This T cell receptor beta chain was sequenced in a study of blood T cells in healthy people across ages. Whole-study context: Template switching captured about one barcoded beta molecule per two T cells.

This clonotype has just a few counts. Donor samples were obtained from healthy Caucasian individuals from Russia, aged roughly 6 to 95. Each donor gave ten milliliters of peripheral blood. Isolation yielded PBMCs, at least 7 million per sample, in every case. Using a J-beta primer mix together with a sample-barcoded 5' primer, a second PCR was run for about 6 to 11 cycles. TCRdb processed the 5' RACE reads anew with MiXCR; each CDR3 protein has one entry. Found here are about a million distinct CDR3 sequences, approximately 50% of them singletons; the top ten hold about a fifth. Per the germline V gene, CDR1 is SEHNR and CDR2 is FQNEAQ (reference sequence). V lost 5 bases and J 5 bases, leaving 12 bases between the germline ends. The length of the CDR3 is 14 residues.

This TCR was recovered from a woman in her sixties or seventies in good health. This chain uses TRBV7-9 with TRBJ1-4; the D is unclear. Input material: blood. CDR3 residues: CASSLSGPNEKLFF. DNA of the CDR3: TGTGCCAGCAGCCTTTCAGGACCGAATGAAAAACTGTTTTTT.